The TCR beta chain described here comes from a study of regulatory T cells in long-lasting Graves disease. This sample's time point: newly diagnosed GD, antithyroid drugs for less than 3 months. The TCR library was made from RNA extracted from PBMCs. In its sample, this clonotype was seen many times. Unmatched junction bases numbered 6, after V lost 2 bases and J lost 6 bases. CDR3 length: 16 amino acids. Germline V lookup: CDR1 KGHSH, CDR2 LQKENI. With iRepertoire HTBI primers and Arm-PCR of CDR3 regions, TCR beta libraries were built. A single record per CDR3 protein comes from TCRdb applying MiXCR to the multiplex PCR reads. This sample has roughly 430,000 distinct CDR3 sequences, with roughly 15% found just once. The same sample was also studied in work on T cells in Graves' hyperthyroidism and ophthalmopathy.

The specimen comprised peripheral blood mononuclear cells (PBMCs), sampled at new diagnosis, from a patient treated with antithyroid drugs. The clonotype comes from a woman in her thirties with Graves disease. The rearrangement links TRBV18 to TRBJ1-5; the match to TRBD1 covers 11 bases. The chain's CDR3 is CASSPTGTGGGQPQHF. The CDR3 region has the DNA TGTGCCAGCTCACCAACCGGGACAGGGGGGGGTCAGCCCCAGCATTTT. Based on the CDR3 plus reference TRBV18 and TRBJ1-5, the full variable domain is NAGVMQNPRHLVRRRGQEARLRCSPMKGHSHVYWYRQLPEEGLKFMVYLQKENIIDESGMPKERFSAEFPKEGPSILRIQQVVRGDSAAYFCASSPTGTGGGQPQHFGDGTRLSIL.